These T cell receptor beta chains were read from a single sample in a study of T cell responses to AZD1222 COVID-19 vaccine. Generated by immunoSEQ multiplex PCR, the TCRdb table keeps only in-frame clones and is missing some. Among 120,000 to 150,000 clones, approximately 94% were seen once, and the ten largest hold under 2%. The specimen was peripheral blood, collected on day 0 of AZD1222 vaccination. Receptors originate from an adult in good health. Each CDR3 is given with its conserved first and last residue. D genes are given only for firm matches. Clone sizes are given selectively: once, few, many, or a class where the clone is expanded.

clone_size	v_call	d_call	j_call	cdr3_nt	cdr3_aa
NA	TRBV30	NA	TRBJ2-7	TGTGCCTGGAGGATAAGTAGGTCCTACGAGCAGTACTTC	CAWRISRSYEQYF
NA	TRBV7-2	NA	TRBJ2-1	TGTGCCAGCAGCTTACAAGGACTACCTCAAGGCGATGAGCAGTTCTTC	CASSLQGLPQGDEQFF
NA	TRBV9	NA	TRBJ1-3	TGTGCCAGCAGCACCGGGGATAGCGGAAACACCATATATTTT	CASSTGDSGNTIYF
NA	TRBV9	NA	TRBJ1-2	TGTGCCAGCAGCGCCACAGGTGTTGACGGGTACACCTTC	CASSATGVDGYTF
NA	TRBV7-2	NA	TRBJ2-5	TGTGCCAGCAGCTCGCCCACAGGACAAGAGACCCAGTACTTC	CASSSPTGQETQYF
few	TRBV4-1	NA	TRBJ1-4	TGCGCCAGCAGCCAAGTTCTAGGAGGTGAAAAACTGTTTTTT	CASSQVLGGEKLFF
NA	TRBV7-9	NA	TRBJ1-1	TGTGCCAGCAGCGCCCGCGACAGCCTGAACACTGAAGCTTTCTTT	CASSARDSLNTEAFF
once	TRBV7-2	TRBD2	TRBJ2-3	TGTGCCAGCAGCTTAGGTGGTAGCGGGGGGGCGGCAGATACGCAGTATTTT	CASSLGGSGGAADTQYF
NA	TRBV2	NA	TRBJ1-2	TGTGCCAGCAGTGAATTCAGGGACTATGGCTACACCTTC	CASSEFRDYGYTF
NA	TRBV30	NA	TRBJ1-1	TGTGCCTGGAGTCGCTGGGGAAACACTGAAGCTTTCTTT	CAWSRWGNTEAFF
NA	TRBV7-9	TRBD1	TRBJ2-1	TGTGCCAGCAGCAGGGACAGGGGGCGCCTCCTGGACAATGAGCAGTTCTTC	CASSRDRGRLLDNEQFF
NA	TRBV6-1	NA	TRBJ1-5	TGTGCCAGCAGTGACTTCGGACGGTATAGCAATCAGCCCCAGCATTTT	CASSDFGRYSNQPQHF
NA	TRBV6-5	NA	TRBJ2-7	TGTGCCAGCAGAACTAACGCGTACGAGCAGTACTTC	CASRTNAYEQYF
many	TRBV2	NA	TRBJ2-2	TGTGCCAGCAGTTACACCGGAAACACCGGGGAGCTGTTTTTT	CASSYTGNTGELFF
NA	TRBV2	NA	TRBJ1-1	TGTGCCAGCCGAGGGGTTCTATTGAGGAGACATCTAAACACTGAAGCTTTCTTT	CASRGVLLRRHLNTEAFF
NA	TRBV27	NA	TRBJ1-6	TGTGCCAGCAGTTCACAGGGATTTAATTCACCCCTCCACTTT	CASSSQGFNSPLHF
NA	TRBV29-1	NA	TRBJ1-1	TGCAGCGTTGAAAAGGGGATGAACACTGAAGCTTTCTTT	CSVEKGMNTEAFF
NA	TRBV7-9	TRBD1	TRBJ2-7	TGTGCCAGCAGGCCCGGGACAGCCGCGTACGAGCAGTACTTC	CASRPGTAAYEQYF
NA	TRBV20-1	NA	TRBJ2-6	TGCAGTGCTAGTAAGGACGCCTCCTCTGGGGCCAACGTCCTGACTTTC	CSASKDASSGANVLTF
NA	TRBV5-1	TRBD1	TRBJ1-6	TGCGCCAGCAGCTTGTATACAGGGGTGATAGGGTCTAATTCACCCCTCCACTTT	CASSLYTGVIGSNSPLHF
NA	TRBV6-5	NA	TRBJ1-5	TGTGCCAGCAGTACTGCAGGACCCCAGCCCCAGCATTTT	CASSTAGPQPQHF
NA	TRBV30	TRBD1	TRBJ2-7	TGTGCCTGGAGTAGGGGGCCTAACGAGCAGTACTTC	CAWSRGPNEQYF
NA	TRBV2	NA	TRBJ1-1	TGTGCCAGCAGTGAATTGCCCACTGAAGCTTTCTTT	CASSELPTEAFF
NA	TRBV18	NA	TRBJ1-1	TGTGCCAGCTCACCAACAGGGCTGGACACTGAAGCTTTCTTT	CASSPTGLDTEAFF
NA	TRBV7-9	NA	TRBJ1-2	TGTGCCAGCAGCCCCGACAGTTCCCTCTATGGCTACACCTTC	CASSPDSSLYGYTF
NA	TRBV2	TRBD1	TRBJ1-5	TGTGCCAGCAGTGATAGGGGGCTTCATCAGCCCCAGCATTTT	CASSDRGLHQPQHF
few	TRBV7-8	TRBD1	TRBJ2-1	TGTGCCAGCAGCCCCCAGGGGGCTAACTACAATGAGCAGTTCTTC	CASSPQGANYNEQFF
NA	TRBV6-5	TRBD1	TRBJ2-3	TGTGCCAGCAGCCACAGGGGCCCAGTGGATACGCAGTATTTT	CASSHRGPVDTQYF
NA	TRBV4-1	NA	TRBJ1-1	TGCGCCAGCAGCCAAGCCTCGAGCGTATTGAACACTGAAGCTTTCTTT	CASSQASSVLNTEAFF
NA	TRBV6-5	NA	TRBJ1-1	TGTGCCAGCATCCGGTCCACTGAAGCTTTCTTT	CASIRSTEAFF
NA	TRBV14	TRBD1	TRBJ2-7	TGTGCCAGCAGTCCCGACAGGGTGTACGAGCAGTACTTC	CASSPDRVYEQYF
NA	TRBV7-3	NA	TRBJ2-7	TGTGCCAGCAGCCCCGGACCCGGCTACGAGCAGTACTTC	CASSPGPGYEQYF
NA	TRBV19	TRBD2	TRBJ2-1	TGTGCCAGTAGTATCATCCTAGCGGGAACCTACAATGAGCAGTTCTTC	CASSIILAGTYNEQFF
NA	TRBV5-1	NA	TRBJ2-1	TGCGCCAGCAGCTTGGCGGGTCCCTCCTACAATGAGCAGTTCTTC	CASSLAGPSYNEQFF
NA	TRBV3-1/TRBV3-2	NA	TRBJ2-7	TGTGCCAGCAGCCAATACAGCTCCTACGAGCAGTACTTC	CASSQYSSYEQYF
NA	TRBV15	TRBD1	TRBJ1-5	TGTGCCACGGACAGGGGGCTGGGGAGCAATCAGCCCCAGCATTTT	CATDRGLGSNQPQHF
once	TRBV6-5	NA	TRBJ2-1	TGTGCCAGCAGGTTGGGGTACAATGAGCAGTTCTTC	CASRLGYNEQFF
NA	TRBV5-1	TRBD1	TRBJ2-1	TGCGCCAGCAGCTTCCTAGGTATCGGGACAGGTGACAATGAGCAGTTCTTC	CASSFLGIGTGDNEQFF
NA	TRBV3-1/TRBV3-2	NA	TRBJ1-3	TGTGCCAGCAGCCAAGTCCCAAACACCATATATTTT	CASSQVPNTIYF
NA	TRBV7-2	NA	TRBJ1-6	TGTGCCAGCAGCTTAGCAAGGAGGACCTATAATTCACCCCTCCACTTT	CASSLARRTYNSPLHF
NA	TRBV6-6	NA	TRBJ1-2	TGTGCCAGCAGTTACTGGGGGCAGGCTAACTATGGCTACACCTTC	CASSYWGQANYGYTF
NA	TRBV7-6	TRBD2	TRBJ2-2	TGTGCCAGCAGCTTGTTGGCTAGCGGGAGAGGTGAAGAAACCGGGGAGCTGTTTTTT	CASSLLASGRGEETGELFF
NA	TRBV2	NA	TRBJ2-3	TGTGCCAGCAGTGAGGGGGGAGGAACAGATACGCAGTATTTT	CASSEGGGTDTQYF
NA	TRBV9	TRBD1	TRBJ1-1	TGTGCCAGCAGCGTAGATGAGGGACAGGGGAGGGAAAAAGCTTTCTTT	CASSVDEGQGREKAFF
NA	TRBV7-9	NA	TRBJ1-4	TGTGCCAGCAGCTCACCAGGCAGGGAGGAAAAACTGTTTTTT	CASSSPGREEKLFF
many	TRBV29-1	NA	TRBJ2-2	TGCAGCGTTGACAGATCGGGGAACACCGGGGAGCTGTTTTTT	CSVDRSGNTGELFF
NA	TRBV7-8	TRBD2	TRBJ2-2	TGTGCCAGCAGCCCCCAGCGGGAGTGGGGCGGGGAGCTGTTTTTT	CASSPQREWGGELFF
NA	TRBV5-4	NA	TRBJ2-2	TGTGCCAGCAGCTTGGGCGGAGGGTACACCGGGGAGCTGTTTTTT	CASSLGGGYTGELFF
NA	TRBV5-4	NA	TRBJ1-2	TGTGCCAGCAGACCCCGCGAGGGAGGGGATGGCTACACCTTC	CASRPREGGDGYTF
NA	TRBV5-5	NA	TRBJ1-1	TGTGCCAGCAGCAGCCGCAGGGAATCCATGAACACTGAAGCTTTCTTT	CASSSRRESMNTEAFF
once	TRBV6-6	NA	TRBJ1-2	TGTGCCAGCAGTTACGAGCGGGGAAACTATGGCTACACCTTC	CASSYERGNYGYTF
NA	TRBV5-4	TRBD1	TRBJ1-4	TGTGCCAGCAGCTCTACAGGGGGCACTAATGAAAAACTGTTTTTT	CASSSTGGTNEKLFF
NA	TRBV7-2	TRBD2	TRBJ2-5	TGTGCCAGCAGCCCTACGAGCGGGGGGGCGGGAGAGACCCAGTACTTC	CASSPTSGGAGETQYF
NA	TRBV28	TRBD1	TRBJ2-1	TGTGCCAGCTCGTACACGGGACAGTATGAGAATGAGCAGTTCTTC	CASSYTGQYENEQFF
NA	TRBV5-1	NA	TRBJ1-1	TGCGCCAGCAGCTTGAGTTCCACAGCCAACACTGAAGCTTTCTTT	CASSLSSTANTEAFF
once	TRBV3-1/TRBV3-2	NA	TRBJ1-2	TGTGCCAGCAGCCAAGCGGGCATCCGGGGCTACACCTTC	CASSQAGIRGYTF
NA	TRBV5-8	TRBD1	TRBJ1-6	TGTGCCAGCAGCTTTATGGGACAGCATAATTCACCCCTCCACTTT	CASSFMGQHNSPLHF